The sequence of this T cell receptor beta chain was determined in a study of T cell clones after liver transplantation. Study summary: HCV positivity affected three of eight recipients; the rest lacked autoimmune or viral indications.

The repertoire was sequenced with immunoSEQ multiplex PCR; TCRdb's copy has only in-frame clones and lacks some. The sample has about 75,000 clones, less than 90% seen once; the top ten hold 2% to 2.5%. Germline V gene lookup returns CDR1 MDHEN and CDR2 SYDVKM. V was clipped by 5 bases and J by 4 bases, with 14 bases between them. CDR3 length: 14 amino acids. The V gene is TRBV28, the J gene TRBJ1-2; D remains unclear. This receptor was identified in a human patient who received a liver transplant. A subset of T cells may come from the graft donor. The material sequenced was CD4+ T cells from blood, taken about 50 months after liver transplant. The CDR3 loop reads CASSTTAYVYGYTF. The CDR3 bases are TGTGCCAGCAGTACCACAGCTTACGTCTATGGCTACACCTTC.